The 24 T cell receptor beta chains below come from one sample, sequenced in a study of cytomegalovirus exposure and HLA in healthy donors. Primers: 60 Vbeta forward and 13 Jbeta reverse. TCRdb keeps only in-frame clones here, not all; method: immunoSEQ multiplex PCR. This sample yields 55,000 to 70,000 clones, of which 74% are seen a single time; roughly 10% belongs to the top ten. Sequenced material: PBMCs. The origin of the receptors is a woman aged 55-75 years in good health and CMV-seropositive.

The chain joins TRBV11-3 to TRBJ2-1; 15 nucleotides align to TRBD2. This CDR3 is 18 amino acids long. Trimming removed 4 bases from V and 8 bases from J; junction bases left unmatched: 12. Per germline, CDR1 SGHNT and CDR2 YENEEA. CDR3 sequence reads: CASSSGLAGGRALDEQFF. In DNA form, the CDR3 reads TGTGCCAGCAGCTCTGGACTAGCGGGAGGGCGGGCCCTCGATGAGCAGTTCTTC.

This chain joins TRBV19 and TRBJ1-1, with 8 positions matching TRBD1. This CDR3 region has 16 residues. V gave up 5 bases and J gave up 5 bases; unmatched junction bases: 13. Per the germline V gene, CDR1 is LNHDA and CDR2 is SQIVND (reference sequence). As DNA, the CDR3 is TGTGCCAGTAGTGCCCCGCGGACAGGGTTTCTTACTGAAGCTTTCTTT. Encoded protein: CASSAPRTGFLTEAFF.

The rearrangement joins TRBV6-4 to TRBJ2-3, with a possible D match to TRBD2 (6 bases). V dropped 3 bases and J dropped 2 bases, with 15 bases sitting between them. CDR3 length: 16 amino acids. The V gene's germline CDR1 is MRHNA and CDR2 SNTAGT. CDR3 sequence: CASSESPGSLTDTQYF. For the CDR3, the DNA is TGTGCCAGCAGTGAATCCCCCGGGAGCCTCACAGATACGCAGTATTTT.

This chain uses TRBV4-2 with TRBJ2-1; 8 bases fit TRBD2. Germline values: CDR1 LGHNA, CDR2 YNFKEQ. This CDR3 is built from 21 residues. J lost 6 bases, V lost 4 bases, and 26 bases had no gene match. The CDR3 loop is CASSPLNFSALSGRLGNEQFF. The CDR3 DNA is TGTGCCAGCAGCCCCCTTAATTTTTCGGCTTTAAGCGGGAGATTGGGCAATGAGCAGTTCTTC.

The chain employs TRBV29-1 and TRBJ2-3; D possibly corresponds to TRBD1 (6 bases). Germline assignment: CDR1 SQVTM and CDR2 ANQGSEA. This CDR3 region has 14 residues. Trimming cost V 2 bases and J 1 base, with 10 bases left between them. The CDR3 DNA is TGCAGCGTTGAAAACAGGGACGGCACAGATACGCAGTATTTT. Protein: CSVENRDGTDTQYF.

The rearrangement links TRBV5-8 to TRBJ1-3, with 7 bases fitting TRBD1. With V trimmed by 0 bases and J by 3 bases, 3 bases remained unmatched. Per germline, CDR1 SGHTS and CDR2 YDEGEE. The CDR3 is 15 amino acids. CDR3 coding DNA: TGTGCCAGCAGCTTGGGGGGACAGATTGGAAACACCATATATTTT. Protein: CASSLGGQIGNTIYF.

Only one count was recorded for this clone. CDR3 bases: TGTGCCAGCAGCCAAGATCGTGGAGGGACCCACTATGGCTACACCTTC. Protein product: CASSQDRGGTHYGYTF. The V and J genes are TRBV4-2 and TRBJ1-2; possible D gene TRBD1, 5 bases. From germline, CDR1 is LGHNA and CDR2 YNFKEQ. CDR3 size: 16 residues. V lost 0 bases, J lost 3 bases, and 14 bases lay in between.

J is TRBJ2-1 and V is TRBV6-5, with D possibly being TRBD1 (6 bases). The CDR3 runs 15 residues. The ends were cut back, 6 bases at V and 2 bases at J, with 14 bases in the middle. Germline V lookup: CDR1 MNHEY, CDR2 SVGAGI. CDR3 nucleotide sequence: TGTGCCAGCAGGGGACACCAAAAACCCTACAATGAGCAGTTCTTC. It specifies CASRGHQKPYNEQFF.

The chain carries TRBV19 and TRBJ2-7; 10 bases fit TRBD2. CDR1 LNHDA and CDR2 SQIVND come from the germline V gene (reference sequence). This CDR3 has 14 residues. The J segment lost 1 base and the V segment lost 4 bases, leaving 1 base of the junction unmatched. The CDR3 region is CASSNSGGSYEQYF. The CDR3 DNA sequence: TGTGCCAGTAGTAATAGCGGGGGGTCCTACGAGCAGTACTTC.

This clone was observed a few times. This chain links TRBV30 with TRBJ1-5, with unresolved D. Trimming removed 1 base at V and 3 bases at J, with 7 bases between. CDR1 and CDR2 (germline): GTSNPN, SVGIG (reference sequence). The CDR3 length is 13 residues. This CDR3 reads CAWSGGLNQPQHF. The DNA for the CDR3 is TGTGCCTGGAGTGGAGGACTCAATCAGCCCCAGCATTTT. Full variable domain (outside the CDR3, taken from reference TRBV30 and TRBJ1-5): SQTIHQWPATLVQPVGSPLSLECTVEGTSNPNLYWYRQAAGRGLQLLFYSVGIGQISSEVPQNLSASRPQDRQFILSSKKLLLSDSGFYLCAWSGGLNQPQHFGDGTRLSIL.

This clone came up a few times. The chain combines TRBV29-1 with TRBJ1-1; D is unresolved. Trimming cost V 7 bases and J 3 bases, with 15 bases left between them. CDR3 size: 13 residues. CDR1 is SQVTM and CDR2 is ANQGSEA in the germline V gene. The CDR3: CSAELLQDTEAFF. CDR3 nucleotides: TGCAGCGCCGAACTTCTCCAGGACACTGAAGCTTTCTTT.

This clone is a singleton in its sample. This sequence joins TRBV7-9 and TRBJ1-4, with D unresolved. Germline V gene sequence: CDR1 SEHNR, CDR2 FQNEAQ (reference sequence). There are 19 residues in the CDR3. V lost 0 bases and J 1 base, leaving 18 bases between the germline ends. In DNA form, the CDR3 reads TGTGCCAGCAGCTTAGCGCTGGGGAGTACTTATAGAACTAATGAAAAACTGTTTTTT. It specifies CASSLALGSTYRTNEKLFF.

The chain combines TRBV29-1 with TRBJ2-3; 11 bases are a match to TRBD1. J lost 2 bases, V lost 7 bases, and 5 bases had no gene match. CDR1 SQVTM and CDR2 ANQGSEA come from the germline V gene. The length of the CDR3 is 14 residues. CDR3 coding DNA: TGCAGCGCGAGGACAGGGGGCAACACAGATACGCAGTATTTT. It translates to CSARTGGNTDTQYF.

The CDR3 here is CASSQGQGTGTDTQYF. The CDR3 DNA is TGCGCCAGCAGCCAAGGACAGGGTACTGGCACAGATACGCAGTATTTT. The chain is built from TRBV4-1 and TRBJ2-3, with TRBD1 identical over 7 bases. The V gene end was trimmed by 1 base and the J gene end by 1 base; junction bases not matched to a gene: 5. The CDR3 extends over 16 amino acids. Germline-derived CDR1 and CDR2 are MGHRA and YSYEKL.

The chain carries TRBV5-8 and TRBJ1-1; D possibly corresponds to TRBD1 (5 bases). Trimming left V 1 base short and J 7 bases short, with 11 bases between. Germline V gives CDR1 SGHTS, CDR2 YDEGEE. The CDR3 covers 13 residues. CDR3 DNA: TGTGCCAGCAGCTTGTGCCCAGGGTGTGAAGCTTTCTTT. This sequence encodes CASSLCPGCEAFF.

This chain connects TRBV18 to TRBJ1-2, with TRBD1 matching 12 bases. Germline V CDR1 and CDR2: KGHSH, LQKENI. J lost 5 bases, V lost 2 bases, and 6 bases had no gene match. CDR3 size: 16 residues. CDR3 sequence (DNA): TGTGCCAGCTCACCAGGGGGACAGGGGGCGCGTTATGGCTACACCTTC. This sequence encodes CASSPGGQGARYGYTF.

The V call is TRBV30, the J call TRBJ1-6; D perhaps matches TRBD1 (6 bases). V was trimmed by 8 bases and J by 0 bases, leaving 11 bases between them. The germline V gene encodes CDR1 GTSNPN and CDR2 SVGIG (reference sequence). The CDR3 sequence is 14 residues long. CDR3 region: CAHGQSSYNSPLHF. The CDR3 nucleotides read TGTGCCCATGGACAGAGCTCCTATAATTCACCCCTCCACTTT.

The chain uses TRBV30 and TRBJ2-3, with TRBD2 identical over 7 bases. Trimming removed 1 base from V and 4 bases from J; junction bases left unmatched: 5. Per the germline V gene, CDR1 is GTSNPN and CDR2 is SVGIG (reference sequence). The CDR3 extends over 14 amino acids. The CDR3: CAWSAFGRSDTQYF. The CDR3 nucleotides are TGTGCCTGGAGTGCCTTCGGGAGGTCAGATACGCAGTATTTT.

This chain uses TRBV6-5 with TRBJ2-7; 10 bases align to TRBD1. This CDR3 has 15 amino acids. The germline V gene encodes CDR1 MNHEY and CDR2 SVGAGI. The V segment lost 2 bases and the J segment 4 bases; nucleotides outside the gene matches: 5. Here the CDR3 DNA reads TGTGCCAGCAGTTACCGTGACAGGGGGCAGTACGAGCAGTACTTC. Translating it yields CASSYRDRGQYEQYF.

This clone has only a few counts. The chain employs TRBV5-5 and TRBJ2-4; 7 bases line up with TRBD2. V lost 5 bases and J lost 5; bases outside the gene matches: 4. The CDR3 loop spans 13 amino acids. CDR1 SGHKS and CDR2 YYEKEE come from the germline V gene (reference sequence). For the CDR3, the DNA is TGTGCCAGCAGTACGGGACTACAAAACATTCAGTACTTC. It yields the protein CASSTGLQNIQYF.

The V call is TRBV10-1, the J call TRBJ2-3; 10 bases match TRBD1. V lost 9 bases and J lost 3; bases outside the gene matches: 6. The CDR3 extends over 14 amino acids. Germline V gene lookup returns CDR1 WNHNN and CDR2 SYGVQD (reference sequence). CDR3 bases: TGCGCCAGTGGACAGGGGGGCCTTACAGATACGCAGTATTTT. This gives the protein CASGQGGLTDTQYF.

This chain connects TRBV6-5 to TRBJ1-1; no definite D call. Germline V lookup: CDR1 MNHEY, CDR2 SVGAGI. The CDR3 consists of 12 residues. V was trimmed by 6 bases and J by 0 bases, leaving 5 bases between them. CDR3 bases: TGTGCCAGCAGAGAGATGAACACTGAAGCTTTCTTT. Translating gives CASREMNTEAFF.

The chain links TRBV4-1 to TRBJ2-2; D call uncertain. Germline assignment: CDR1 MGHRA and CDR2 YSYEKL. The ends were cut back, 4 bases at V and 1 base at J, with 13 bases in the middle. CDR3 length: 16 amino acids. CDR3 amino acids: CASSPFPLENTGELFF. The CDR3 region has the DNA TGCGCCAGCAGCCCGTTCCCTCTAGAGAACACCGGGGAGCTGTTTTTT.

The chain joins TRBV29-1 to TRBJ2-1, with 12 positions matching TRBD1. Per germline, CDR1 SQVTM and CDR2 ANQGSEA. The CDR3 is made up of 16 amino acids. V shed 0 bases, J shed 6 bases, and the junction held 6 bases outside the gene matches. CDR3 in DNA: TGCAGCGTTGAAGATCCCGGGACAGGGGGCTTCAATGAGCAGTTCTTC. Translation: CSVEDPGTGGFNEQFF.